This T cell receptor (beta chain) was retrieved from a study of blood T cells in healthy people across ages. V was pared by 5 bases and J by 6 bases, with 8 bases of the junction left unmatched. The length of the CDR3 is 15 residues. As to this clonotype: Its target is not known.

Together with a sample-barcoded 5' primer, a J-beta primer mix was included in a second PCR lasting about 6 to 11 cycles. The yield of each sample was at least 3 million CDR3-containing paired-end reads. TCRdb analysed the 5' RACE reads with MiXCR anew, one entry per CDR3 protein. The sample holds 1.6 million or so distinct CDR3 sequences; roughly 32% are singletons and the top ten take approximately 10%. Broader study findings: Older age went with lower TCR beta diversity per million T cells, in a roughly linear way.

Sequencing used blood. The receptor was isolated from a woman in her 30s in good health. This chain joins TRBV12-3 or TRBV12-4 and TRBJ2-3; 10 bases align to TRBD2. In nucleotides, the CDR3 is TGTGCCAGCAGTCCTAGCGGGAGCCTCCCGGATACGCAGTATTTT. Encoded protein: CASSPSGSLPDTQYF.